This record concerns one T cell receptor beta chain sequence. Its specificity is not known. The record originates from a study of immune evolution from preneoplasia to lung adenocarcinoma. Study context: HLA loss of heterozygosity: about 7% AIS, over 12% MIA, approximately 35% ADC, none AAH.

Study findings and constraints: Top clone frequencies peaked in normal lung, apparently declining through invasive adenocarcinoma.

Germline V CDR1 and CDR2: MNHNY, SVGAGI (reference sequence). The V end lost 0 bases, the J end lost 4 bases, and 9 bases lay between the germline ends. CDR3 size: 14 residues. Generated by immunoSEQ multiplex PCR, the TCRdb table keeps only in-frame clones and is missing some. The table lists approximately 6,000 clones, 80% to 85% of them singletons. Two lung cancer pathologists independently confirmed each histologic diagnosis. The receptor was derived from a donor of 70 years or more with lung adenocarcinoma. The chain employs TRBV6-6 and TRBJ1-1; D is unclear. Sequenced material: FFPE lung adenocarcinoma in situ tissue. Here the CDR3 reads CASSYSLGGTEAFF. The CDR3, as DNA: TGTGCCAGCAGTTACTCACTAGGCGGCACTGAAGCTTTCTTT.